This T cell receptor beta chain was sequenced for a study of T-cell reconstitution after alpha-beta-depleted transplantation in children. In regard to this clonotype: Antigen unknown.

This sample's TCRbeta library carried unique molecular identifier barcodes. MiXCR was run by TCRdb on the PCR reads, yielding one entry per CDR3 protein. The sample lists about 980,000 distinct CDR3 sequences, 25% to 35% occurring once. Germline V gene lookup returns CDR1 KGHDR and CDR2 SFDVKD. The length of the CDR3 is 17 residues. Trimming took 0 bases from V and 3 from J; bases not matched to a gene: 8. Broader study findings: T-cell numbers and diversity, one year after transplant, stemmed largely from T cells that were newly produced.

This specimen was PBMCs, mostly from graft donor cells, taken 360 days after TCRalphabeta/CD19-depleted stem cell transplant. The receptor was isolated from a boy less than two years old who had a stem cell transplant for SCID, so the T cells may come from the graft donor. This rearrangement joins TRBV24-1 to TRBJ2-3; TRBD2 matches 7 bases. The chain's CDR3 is CATSDLAGDSGTDTQYF. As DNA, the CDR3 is TGTGCCACCAGTGATTTGGCAGGTGATAGCGGGACAGATACGCAGTATTTT.